The 30 T cell receptor beta chains presented below share a single source sample, sequenced in a study of monozygotic twins with inflammatory bowel disease. Following a re-call of the 5' RACE reads, TCRdb has one entry per CDR3 protein and lacks DNA. The sample includes approximately 400,000 distinct CDR3 sequences. Material for sequencing was blood. Every receptor here comes from a human donor with ulcerative colitis or Crohn's disease, or a healthy co-twin of an affected twin (not recorded which).

The rearrangement uses TRBV7-2 and TRBJ2-7; TCRdb outputs TRBD1, but without DNA this stays unchecked. CDR1 and CDR2 from the germline V gene are SGHTA and FQGNSA. The CDR3 has 14 amino acids. This CDR3 is CASSFTTGTGEQYF.

This chain joins TRBV18 and TRBJ1-5; the TCRdb call, TRBD1, lacks DNA for checking. This CDR3 contains 14 residues. Germline V gene sequence: CDR1 KGHSH, CDR2 LQKENI. The CDR3 here is CASSPQTGPQPQHF.

The rearrangement joins TRBV6-1 to TRBJ2-1. CDR1 and CDR2 from the germline V gene are MNHNS and SASEGT. The CDR3 extends over 13 amino acids. The CDR3 spells CASRQSNYNEQFF.

The chain has TRBV10-3 and TRBJ2-7. Germline assignment: CDR1 ENHRY and CDR2 SYGVKD. The CDR3 spans 11 residues. The CDR3: CAISSYYEQYF.

The chain joins TRBV20-1 to TRBJ2-1; the D call of TRBD2 rests on TCRdb alone, since no DNA is present to check it. Germline lookup yields CDR1 DFQATT and CDR2 SNEGSKA (reference sequence). The CDR3 is 15 residues long. This chain's CDR3 is CSAPWNAGGSNEQFF.

The rearrangement joins TRBV5-4 to TRBJ2-3; lacking DNA, the TRBD1 call made by TCRdb goes unchecked. The CDR3 has 14 residues. Germline V gene data show CDR1 as SGHNT and CDR2 as YYREEE (reference sequence). Here the CDR3 reads CASSSPGGADTQYF.

J is TRBJ1-1 and V is TRBV5-1. CDR1 and CDR2 from the germline V gene are SGHRS and YFSETQ. CDR3 length equals 14 residues. CDR3 loop: CASSLDLFGTEAFF.

CDR3 residues: CSARDFKRELEEQYF. This sequence joins TRBV20-1 and TRBJ2-7. The CDR3 totals 15 residues. Looked up from germline, CDR1 is DFQATT and CDR2 is SNEGSKA (reference sequence).

The chain joins TRBV29-1 to TRBJ1-2; checking the TCRdb D call of TRBD1 is not possible without DNA. Germline-derived CDR1 and CDR2 are SQVTM and ANQGSEA. CDR3 length equals 12 residues. The CDR3: CSVEEGAGGYTF.

The genes are TRBV7-2 and TRBJ2-7; TCRdb outputs TRBD1, but without DNA this stays unchecked. The CDR3 has 15 residues. CDR1 is SGHTA, CDR2 FQGNSA, per germline. This CDR3 is CASSLVGTNSYEQYF.

The chain carries TRBV19 and TRBJ2-1. Germline V lookup: CDR1 LNHDA, CDR2 SQIVND (reference sequence). The CDR3 sequence is 17 residues long. CDR3: CASSIDRAVSSYNEQFF.

The chain is built from TRBV5-1 and TRBJ1-1; TCRdb lists TRBD1, though no DNA is available to test this call. Germline values: CDR1 SGHRS, CDR2 YFSETQ. The CDR3 extends over 15 amino acids. This CDR3 reads CASSIQGAGNTEAFF.

The chain recombines TRBV7-9 with TRBJ2-5; TCRdb returns TRBD1, unconfirmable since there is no DNA. CDR1 is SEHNR and CDR2 is FQNEAQ in the germline V gene (reference sequence). CDR3 length: 15 amino acids. CDR3 protein: CASSQEGVKQETQYF.

The chain uses TRBV29-1 and TRBJ2-1; TCRdb returns TRBD1, unconfirmable since there is no DNA. Germline CDR1 SQVTM, CDR2 ANQGSEA. CDR3 length: 13 amino acids. CDR3 in amino acids: CSVGDRVNNEQFF.

This chain links TRBV6-2 or TRBV6-3 with TRBJ1-1; TCRdb proposes TRBD1, but this gene call is untestable without DNA. The germline gives CDR1 MNHEY, CDR2 SVGEGT. CDR3 size: 15 residues. This chain's CDR3 is CASRIPGQGGTEAFF.

The chain couples TRBV9 to TRBJ2-1; TCRdb returns TRBD1, unconfirmable since there is no DNA. The V gene's germline CDR1 is SGDLS and CDR2 YYNGEE. This CDR3 contains 15 residues. This CDR3 reads CASSAGTTSINEQFF.

The rearrangement joins TRBV7-9 to TRBJ1-4; TCRdb designates TRBD1, a call that cannot be tested without DNA. The CDR3 covers 15 residues. Germline CDR1 reads SEHNR; CDR2 reads FQNEAQ (reference sequence). CDR3: CASLRWASHNEKLFF.

V and J are TRBV29-1 and TRBJ1-1. This CDR3 comprises 12 residues. Looked up from germline, CDR1 is SQVTM and CDR2 is ANQGSEA. CDR3 sequence reads: CSVIQAGTEAFF.

This chain links TRBV7-3 with TRBJ2-5; TCRdb gives TRBD2 as the D gene, but with no DNA this cannot be confirmed. This CDR3 contains 18 residues. Germline CDR1 is SGHTA and CDR2 is FQGTGA. The CDR3 loop reads CASSRGTSGGPYQETQYF.

This chain connects TRBV27 to TRBJ1-6. Germline lookup yields CDR1 MNHEY and CDR2 SMNVEV (reference sequence). This CDR3 has 15 residues. This CDR3 reads CATRVIGTAVKPLHF.

V gene TRBV7-9 combines with J gene TRBJ2-6; TCRdb selects TRBD1, and the lack of DNA leaves this call unchecked. Looked up from germline, CDR1 is SEHNR and CDR2 is FQNEAQ (reference sequence). This CDR3 region has 17 residues. The CDR3 is CASTLGQGSSGANVLTF.

The V gene is TRBV20-1, the J gene TRBJ1-5; TCRdb's assignment of TRBD1 cannot be checked, as there is no DNA. The germline gives CDR1 DFQATT, CDR2 SNEGSKA (reference sequence). The CDR3 loop spans 14 amino acids. The CDR3 region is CSAGGINSNQPQHF.

CDR3 in amino acids: CSVARDSRGDTQYF. V usage is TRBV29-1 and J usage is TRBJ2-3; TCRdb's D call of TRBD2 is untestable without DNA. CDR3 length: 14 residues. Germline lookup yields CDR1 SQVTM and CDR2 ANQGSEA.

The V call is TRBV6-1, the J call TRBJ2-3; TCRdb designates TRBD2, a call that cannot be tested without DNA. There are 16 residues in the CDR3. Germline CDR1 and CDR2: MNHNS and SASEGT. CDR3 sequence reads: CASSQSGRAVTDTQYF.

Here the CDR3 reads CASSELAGGSDTQYF. The chain carries TRBV6-1 and TRBJ2-3; TCRdb outputs TRBD2, but without DNA this stays unchecked. Germline V gene lookup returns CDR1 MNHNS and CDR2 SASEGT. The CDR3 has 15 residues.

CDR3: CASSDPGTSGSYNEQFF. V is TRBV7-2 and J is TRBJ2-1; with no DNA, the TCRdb D assignment of TRBD2 cannot be verified. The CDR3 length is 17 residues. Germline CDR1 is SGHTA and CDR2 is FQGNSA.

The chain combines TRBV29-1 with TRBJ2-7; TCRdb's assignment of TRBD1 cannot be checked, as there is no DNA. The CDR3 is 12 amino acids. Germline CDR1 and CDR2: SQVTM and ANQGSEA. The CDR3 sequence: CSVIDSNYEQYF.

The chain is built from TRBV27 and TRBJ2-1; the D gene TCRdb calls, TRBD2, cannot be checked with no DNA. Germline CDR1 MNHEY, CDR2 SMNVEV (reference sequence). This CDR3 is 14 amino acids long. The CDR3 spells CASGASGPYNEQFF.

V is TRBV4-1 and J is TRBJ2-6. CDR1 MGHRA and CDR2 YSYEKL come from the germline V gene. CDR3 size: 16 residues. The CDR3 loop is CASSPGGSSGANVLTF.

The V gene is TRBV4-3, the J gene TRBJ2-5; TCRdb gives TRBD2 as the D gene, but with no DNA this cannot be confirmed. The length of the CDR3 is 14 residues. CDR1 and CDR2 from the germline V gene are LGHNA and YSLEER. The chain's CDR3 is CASSLGLGGETQYF.